This T cell receptor (beta chain) originates from a study of cytomegalovirus exposure and HLA in healthy donors. Study-level results: Prior analysis indicated that the majority of TCR beta V segments exhibited productivity approximately 87% or approximately 30% of the time. The listing of some 170 TCR beta chains classed them as cytomegalovirus-associated. The likely origin of a cluster of highly shared sequence variants was a sequencing artifact. Researchers reported that three CMV-associated chains were confirmed in vitro as CMV antigen-specific.

The sample holds a few counts of this clone. The antigen is undetermined. Primers: 60 Vbeta forward and 13 Jbeta reverse. Clones were sequenced by immunoSEQ multiplex PCR, and TCRdb holds only the in-frame ones, with some missing. This table has under 200,000 clones, approximately 81% appearing once. The sequence came from a man between 18 and 29 years old in good health and CMV-seronegative. The source material was PBMCs.

CDR3 bases: TGTGCCAGCAGTTACGGCCTAGCGGGAGGGCCGGGGGACAATGAGCAGTTCTTC. Translation gives CASSYGLAGGPGDNEQFF. The chain combines TRBV2 with TRBJ2-1; 12 positions match TRBD2. Germline CDR1 is SNHLY and CDR2 is FYNNEI. CDR3 length: 18 residues. With V trimmed by 5 bases and J by 5 bases, 13 bases remained unmatched.